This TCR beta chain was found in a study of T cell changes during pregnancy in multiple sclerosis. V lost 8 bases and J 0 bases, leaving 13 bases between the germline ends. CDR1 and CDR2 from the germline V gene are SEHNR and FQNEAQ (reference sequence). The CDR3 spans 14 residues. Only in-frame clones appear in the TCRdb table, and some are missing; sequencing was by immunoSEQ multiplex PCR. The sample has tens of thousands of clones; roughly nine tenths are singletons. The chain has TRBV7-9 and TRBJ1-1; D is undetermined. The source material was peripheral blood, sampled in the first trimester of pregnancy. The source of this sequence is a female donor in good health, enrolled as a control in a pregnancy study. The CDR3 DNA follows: TGTGCCAGCGGGAGGGTGGGGATGAACACTGAAGCTTTCTTT. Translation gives CASGRVGMNTEAFF.